This paragraph reports one TCR beta chain. Only in-frame clones appear in the TCRdb table, and some are missing; sequencing was by immunoSEQ multiplex PCR. The sample holds 150,000 to 160,000 clones, 80% seen once. The CDR3 is 14 residues long. The germline gives CDR1 SGHDT, CDR2 YYEEEE. V trimming: 6 bases; J trimming: 4 bases; junction bases outside the gene matches: 5. The data were taken from a study of blood T cell repertoires in COVID-19. Sequencing was carried out using peripheral blood. The receptor was derived from a man in his sixties with acute or convalescent COVID-19. The rearrangement joins TRBV5-6 to TRBJ2-3; TRBD1 matches at 10 bases. The CDR3 DNA sequence: TGTGCCAGCACGGGGACAGGGGCGTCAGATACGCAGTATTTT. It yields the protein CASTGTGASDTQYF.